The clone carrying this TCR beta chain was counted a few times. The target antigen is unknown. A much larger clone lies one base from this, so it may be a read error. The germline V gene has CDR1 SEHNR and CDR2 FQNEAQ (reference sequence). This CDR3 comprises 10 residues. This entry comes from a study of neurological immune-mediated disorders. Findings of the study overall: CDR3 amino acid sequences of expanded clones were not shared across subjects, a result suggesting private repertoires in all groups. The study found the most TCR clonal expansion in HTLV-1-associated myelopathy and the least in multiple sclerosis, below healthy controls.

The cDNA came from 5'RACE with 10-nucleotide random UMIs. Each CDR3 protein gets one entry after TCRdb re-called the 5' RACE reads with MiXCR. The profile shows tens of thousands of distinct CDR3 sequences, 10% of them singletons. 2 million unsorted PBMCs were stored in RNAlater at -80 °C before RNA extraction. This clonotype was obtained from a man aged 40-49 years in good health. Sequenced material: PBMCs. V is TRBV7-9 and J is TRBJ2-5; D not resolved. The CDR3 loop is CASRKDTQYF. CDR3 bases: TGTGCCAGCCGAAAAGATACCCAGTACTTC.